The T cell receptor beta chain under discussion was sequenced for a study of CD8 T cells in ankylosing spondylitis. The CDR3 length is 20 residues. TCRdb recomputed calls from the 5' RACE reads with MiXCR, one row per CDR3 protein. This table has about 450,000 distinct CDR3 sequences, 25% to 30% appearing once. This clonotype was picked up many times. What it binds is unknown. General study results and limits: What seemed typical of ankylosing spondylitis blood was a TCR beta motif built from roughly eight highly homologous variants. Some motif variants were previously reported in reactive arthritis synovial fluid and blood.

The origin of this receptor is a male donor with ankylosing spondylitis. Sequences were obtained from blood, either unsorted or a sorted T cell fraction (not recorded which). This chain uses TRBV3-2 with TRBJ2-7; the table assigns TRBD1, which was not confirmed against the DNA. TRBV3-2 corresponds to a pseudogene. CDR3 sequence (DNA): TGTGCCAGCAGCCAAGCGGGAACAGGTTGGATCGACGGGAGAAACTACGAGCAGTACTTC. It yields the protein CASSQAGTGWIDGRNYEQYF.